The 15 T cell receptor beta chains presented below share a single source sample, sequenced in a study of OX40 agonist ivuxolimab in advanced cancers. Data came from immunoSEQ multiplex PCR; TCRdb stores just in-frame clones and leaves some out. Here the sample spans fewer than 60,000 clones, just over 90% being singletons. The starting material was CD4+ or CD8+ T cells sorted from blood, obtained in a trial of the OX40 agonist ivuxolimab. The origin of the receptors is an adult with an advanced solid tumor such as melanoma, head and neck, liver or kidney cancer.

The chain combines TRBV4-1 with TRBJ1-3, with TRBD1 matching 12 bases. V lost 1 base to trimming and J lost 0 bases; unmatched junction nucleotides: 7. The CDR3 totals 19 residues. Germline V gene sequence: CDR1 MGHRA, CDR2 YSYEKL. CDR3 nucleotides: TGCGCCAGCAGCCAAGGGGACAGGGGGCCCATTAGCTCTGGAAACACCATATATTTT. Its protein is CASSQGDRGPISSGNTIYF.

The chain uses TRBV10-1 and TRBJ2-3; the D gene is possibly TRBD1 (5 bases). The ends were cut back, 5 bases at V and 4 bases at J, with 10 bases in the middle. The CDR3 is 13 residues long. Germline loops: CDR1 WNHNN, CDR2 SYGVQD (reference sequence). The CDR3, as DNA: TGCGCCAGCAGTCGCGCAGGGTCAGATACGCAGTATTTT. Protein sequence: CASSRAGSDTQYF.

The rearrangement links TRBV28 to TRBJ1-1; no firm D call. Germline assignment: CDR1 MDHEN and CDR2 SYDVKM. The CDR3 has 15 residues. V shed 2 bases and J shed 0 bases, with 10 bases lying between them. CDR3 amino acids: CASSLLRRMNTEAFF. The CDR3 DNA reads TGTGCCAGCAGTTTACTCAGGAGAATGAACACTGAAGCTTTCTTT.

The gene calls are TRBV6-4 and TRBJ2-3; 8 bases fit TRBD2. V was pared by 3 bases and J by 0 bases, with 2 bases of the junction left unmatched. The CDR3 loop spans 15 amino acids. CDR1 is MRHNA, CDR2 SNTAGT, per germline. The CDR3 DNA follows: TGTGCCAGCAGTGATGCTAGCGGGAGCACAGATACGCAGTATTTT. Its translation is CASSDASGSTDTQYF.

The chain combines TRBV4-2 with TRBJ2-3, with 8 bases aligning to TRBD1. The germline CDR1 and CDR2 sequences are LGHNA and YNFKEQ. The length of the CDR3 is 16 residues. V trimming: 4 bases; J trimming: 0 bases; junction bases outside the gene matches: 6. The CDR3 nucleotides read TGTGCCAGCAGCCTAAGACAGGGGCCTAGCACAGATACGCAGTATTTT. It encodes CASSLRQGPSTDTQYF.

The chain has TRBV5-1 and TRBJ2-7; TRBD2 matches at 11 bases. Trimming took 6 bases from V and 0 from J; bases not matched to a gene: 14. The CDR3 runs to 18 residues. Germline-derived CDR1 and CDR2 are SGHRS and YFSETQ. Here the CDR3 reads CASTHGTSGLVLSYEQYF. The CDR3 DNA reads as TGCGCCAGCACTCATGGGACTAGCGGACTTGTACTCTCCTACGAGCAGTACTTC.

The V and J genes are TRBV5-4 and TRBJ2-3, with TRBD1 matching over 9 bases. Looked up from germline, CDR1 is SGHNT and CDR2 is YYREEE (reference sequence). J was trimmed by 5 bases and V by 3 bases; bases with no gene match: 1. The CDR3 contains 13 residues. CDR3 amino acids: CASSWDREDTQYF. The CDR3 bases are TGTGCCAGCAGCTGGGACAGGGAAGATACGCAGTATTTT.

The genes are TRBV5-5 and TRBJ2-7; a weak D match, TRBD1 (6 bases). The CDR3 has 15 residues. Trimming took off 2 bases at V and 0 bases at J, with 12 bases between the two ends. Germline V gene sequence: CDR1 SGHKS, CDR2 YYEKEE (reference sequence). CDR3 in amino acids: CASSFLQGSSYEQYF. CDR3 nucleotide sequence: TGTGCCAGCAGCTTTCTACAGGGATCCTCCTACGAGCAGTACTTC.

The V gene is TRBV7-9, the J gene TRBJ1-2, with D tentatively TRBD1 (6 bases). The CDR3 has 17 residues. V was clipped by 5 bases and J by 6 bases, with 25 bases between them. CDR1 and CDR2 from the germline V gene are SEHNR and FQNEAQ (reference sequence). The CDR3 nucleotides read TGTGCCAGCAGCCCCACCCTATCCACGACAGGAAGGAATGGCTACACCTTC. This gives the protein CASSPTLSTTGRNGYTF.

CDR3 protein: CASSSQGTIDEQYF. The DNA for the CDR3 is TGTGCCAGCTCCTCACAGGGTACTATCGACGAGCAGTACTTC. V and J are TRBV18 and TRBJ2-7; D might be TRBD1 (6 bases). The CDR3 runs 14 residues. Trimming took 6 bases from V and 5 from J, leaving 17 bases between them. Per the germline V gene, CDR1 is KGHSH and CDR2 is LQKENI.

This sequence joins TRBV11-2 and TRBJ1-4; 10 nucleotides line up with TRBD1. The J segment lost 7 bases and the V segment lost 5 bases, leaving 4 bases of the junction unmatched. The CDR3 is made up of 14 amino acids. Germline V gives CDR1 SGHAT, CDR2 FQNNGV. CDR3 DNA sequence: TGTGCCAGCAGCAAGACAGGGGGCGTTGAAAAACTGTTTTTT. Its translation: CASSKTGGVEKLFF.

The CDR3 here is CASSIPIRHTGELFF. Written as DNA, the CDR3 is TGTGCCAGTAGTATTCCCATTCGACACACCGGGGAGCTGTTTTTT. This chain uses TRBV19 with TRBJ2-2; D is uncertain. Germline V CDR1 and CDR2: LNHDA, SQIVND (reference sequence). The V and J ends lost 3 bases and 3 bases respectively, with 11 bases between them. The CDR3 extends over 15 amino acids.

The V gene is TRBV9, the J gene TRBJ2-5; a weak D match, TRBD2 (6 bases). Deletions cut 3 bases from V and 5 bases from J, with 11 bases between. The CDR3 contains 13 residues. Germline values: CDR1 SGDLS, CDR2 YYNGEE. DNA of the CDR3: TGTGCCAGCAGCGGGACTACTTCGGAGACCCAGTACTTC. Its protein is CASSGTTSETQYF.

The rearrangement links TRBV27 to TRBJ2-3; 9 bases align to TRBD2. The CDR3 contains 15 residues. With V trimmed by 5 bases and J by 2 bases, 5 bases remained unmatched. Germline V CDR1 and CDR2: MNHEY, SMNVEV (reference sequence). Here the CDR3 reads CASSLAGNPTDTQYF. As DNA, the CDR3 is TGTGCCAGCAGTCTAGCGGGGAATCCCACAGATACGCAGTATTTT.

V and J are TRBV2 and TRBJ2-5; 9 positions agree with TRBD2. Germline V gene lookup returns CDR1 SNHLY and CDR2 FYNNEI. Losses at the gene ends were 5 bases for V and 5 bases for J; bases not matched to a gene: 9. The CDR3 length is 15 residues. CDR3 nucleotide sequence: TGTGCCAGCAGTTCGACTAGCGGAGCAGAGGAGACCCAGTACTTC. It encodes CASSSTSGAEETQYF.